This T cell receptor (beta chain) was recorded in a study of T-cell reconstitution after alpha-beta-depleted transplantation in children. Study-wide findings and caveats: Among T cells one year after transplant, newly produced cells accounted for most counts and diversity.

This clonotype was seen a handful of times. What it binds is not known. It was with unique molecular identifiers that the TCRbeta library was prepared. TCRdb re-called the PCR reads with MiXCR, one entry per CDR3 protein. The sample has a few hundred thousand distinct CDR3 sequences; roughly 30% are singletons. Germline V gives CDR1 MGHRA, CDR2 YSYEKL. V was pared by 6 bases and J by 2 bases, with 10 bases between. This CDR3 comprises 13 residues. The source material was PBMCs, sampled before TCRalphabeta/CD19-depleted stem cell transplant. The chain is built from TRBV4-1 and TRBJ2-5, with a tentative D call TRBD1 (6 bases). This TCR came from a boy in the first two years of life with Wiskott-Aldrich syndrome, due to receive a stem cell transplant. The CDR3 sequence is CASRAGTQETQYF. In DNA, the CDR3 is TGCGCCAGCAGAGCCGGGACACAAGAGACCCAGTACTTC.